This is a list of T cell receptor beta chains from one sample in a study of T cell responses to AZD1222 COVID-19 vaccine. Some clones are missing from TCRdb's copy, which holds only in-frame ones; the method was immunoSEQ multiplex PCR. The profile covers about 140,000 clones, with roughly 88% appearing a single time and around 3% taken by the ten largest. The sample here was peripheral blood, taken on day 0 of AZD1222 vaccination. These receptors originate from an adult in good health. CDR3s include the opening cysteine and the closing phenylalanine or tryptophan. D genes are given only for firm matches. Clone sizes are given selectively: once, few, many, or a class where the clone is expanded.

>TRBJ2-5|NA|TRBV19|NA
TGTGCCAGTAGTACCCAAGAGGGGACCCAGTACTTC
CASSTQEGTQYF
>TRBJ2-3|NA|TRBV5-1|NA
TGCGCCAGCAGCGTACTGAGTGGCCAGACTAGCACAGATACGCAGTATTTT
CASSVLSGQTSTDTQYF
>TRBJ1-1|NA|TRBV6-5|NA
TGTGCCAGCAGTTACGGGACTGGAGGGCGGGCTTTCTTT
CASSYGTGGRAFF
>TRBJ1-1|NA|TRBV30|TRBD1
TGTGCCTGGAGTTTAAAGACAGGGAGGGGGTCTGAAGCTTTCTTT
CAWSLKTGRGSEAFF
>TRBJ2-2|NA|TRBV6-2/TRBV6-3|NA
TGTGCCAGCAGTTACCCGTCGGGGCAGACCGGGGAGCTGTTTTTT
CASSYPSGQTGELFF
>TRBJ2-7|NA|TRBV6-5|NA
TGTGCCAGCACACAGGCTGCATCCTACGAGCAGTACTTC
CASTQAASYEQYF
>TRBJ1-2|NA|TRBV29-1|TRBD1
TGCAGCGTTGCAGGGGGCGGAAACTATGGCTACACCTTC
CSVAGGGNYGYTF
>TRBJ1-1|NA|TRBV15|NA
TGTGCCACCAGTCGAGAGAGGGTTGGGTACACTGAAGCTTTCTTT
CATSRERVGYTEAFF
>TRBJ2-1|NA|TRBV9|TRBD2
TGTGCCAGCAGCCCATGGACTAGCGGGCCCTCCTACAATGAGCAGTTCTTC
CASSPWTSGPSYNEQFF
>TRBJ1-4|NA|TRBV19|TRBD1
TGTGCCAGTAGTAGTACAGGGGGCGTAGGGGAACTGTTTTTT
CASSSTGGVGELFF
>TRBJ1-5|NA|TRBV3-1/TRBV3-2|NA
TGTGCCAGCAGCTCTACGCAGGAATCCAATCAGCCCCAGCATTTT
CASSSTQESNQPQHF
>TRBJ1-6|NA|TRBV5-4|TRBD1
TGTGCCAGCAGCTCTGTGCGACAGGGGAATTCACCCCTCCACTTT
CASSSVRQGNSPLHF
>TRBJ2-3|NA|TRBV4-1|NA
TGCGCCAGCAGCCAAGATCCAGGAGCGTCGGGTACGCAGTATTTT
CASSQDPGASGTQYF
>TRBJ2-2|NA|TRBV4-3|NA
TGCGCCAGCAGCCAAAGGGGGGGGCGCGGGGAGCTGTTTTTT
CASSQRGGRGELFF
>TRBJ1-1|NA|TRBV3-1/TRBV3-2|NA
TGTGCCAGCAGCCAAGATGTCATCACTGAAGCTTTCTTT
CASSQDVITEAFF
>TRBJ2-7|NA|TRBV19|NA
TGTGCCAGTAGCCCTCCCCCCCCCAACGGGGAGCAGTACTTC
CASSPPPPNGEQYF
>TRBJ2-6|NA|TRBV5-4|NA
TGTGCCAGCAGCGGGGGTCGCAGGGAGACTAGCTCTGGGGCCAACGTCCTGACTTTC
CASSGGRRETSSGANVLTF
>TRBJ2-5|NA|TRBV28|NA
TGTGCCAGCAGTAACGTAGGGCGAGAGACCCAGTACTTC
CASSNVGRETQYF
>TRBJ2-1|NA|TRBV27|TRBD1
TGTGCCAGCAGTTTCCTCCAGGGGACAGGGGAGGTGGATGAGCAGTTCTTC
CASSFLQGTGEVDEQFF
>TRBJ2-1|few|TRBV5-6|TRBD2
TGTGCCAGCAGCCCGGGACTAGCGTTCTTGGGAGACAATGAGCAGTTCTTC
CASSPGLAFLGDNEQFF
>TRBJ1-2|NA|TRBV5-6|TRBD1
TGTGCCAGCAGTATGCGGGAACAGGGGTGGTTCTATGGCTACACCTTC
CASSMREQGWFYGYTF
>TRBJ2-7|NA|TRBV3-1/TRBV3-2|TRBD2
TGTGCCAGCAGCCAAGGTATAGCGGGAGCTTACGAGCAGTACTTC
CASSQGIAGAYEQYF
>TRBJ2-3|NA|TRBV15|NA
TGTGCCACCAGCAGAGCCGGGACCGGAAGACGAGATTTT
CATSRAGTGRRDF
>TRBJ2-5|NA|TRBV7-8|NA
TGTGCCAGCAGCCCCCGGGCTAGCAGTGAGACCCAGTACTTC
CASSPRASSETQYF
>TRBJ2-1|NA|TRBV29-1|NA
TGCAGCGTACTAGGCCTCGCCAGTACGATCTACAATGAGCAGTTCTTC
CSVLGLASTIYNEQFF
>TRBJ2-3|NA|TRBV20-1|TRBD2
TGCAGTGCTAGTTTTATGACTAGCGGGAGAGGGGGTACGCAGTATTTT
CSASFMTSGRGGTQYF
>TRBJ1-5|NA|TRBV7-8|NA
TGTGCCAGCAGCCAAGGGCGAATAAGCAATCAGCCCCAGCATTTT
CASSQGRISNQPQHF
>TRBJ1-2|few|TRBV12-3/TRBV12-4|NA
TGTGCCAGCAGTTCCAGGTTCGGCTACACCTTC
CASSSRFGYTF
>TRBJ1-5|NA|TRBV6-2/TRBV6-3|NA
TGTGCCAGCAGTTACACCCCCGGACAGATGAGCAATCAGCCCCAGCATTTT
CASSYTPGQMSNQPQHF
>TRBJ1-1|NA|TRBV12-3/TRBV12-4|NA
TGTGCCAGCAGTTTAAACACGGGCCTTGAAGCTTTCTTT
CASSLNTGLEAFF
>TRBJ1-2|NA|TRBV28|NA
TGTGCCAGCAGTTTAATGGCAGGGTATGTGGAGGGCTACACCTTC
CASSLMAGYVEGYTF
>TRBJ2-5|NA|TRBV6-5|NA
TGTGCCAGCAGGGACGGGGGTACAGAGACCCAGTACTTC
CASRDGGTETQYF
>TRBJ1-5|NA|TRBV28|NA
TGTGCCAGCAGTCCTCCGGGCAGGGATCAGCCCCAGCATTTT
CASSPPGRDQPQHF
>TRBJ2-2|NA|TRBV11-2|NA
TGTGCCAGCAGCTTAGATCGAATGAGCGCCGGGGAGCTGTTTTTT
CASSLDRMSAGELFF
>TRBJ1-5|NA|TRBV6-5|NA
TGTGCCAGCAGTCCGCTTATCGGGGTTAGTCAGCCCCAGCATTTT
CASSPLIGVSQPQHF
>TRBJ1-6|once|TRBV7-2|NA
TGTGCCAGCAGCTTAGGGACTTGGAGGAATTCACCCCTCCACTTT
CASSLGTWRNSPLHF
>TRBJ2-7|NA|TRBV18|TRBD2
TGTGCCAGCTCACCACCTAGCGGGCGAAGTAACGAGCAGTACTTC
CASSPPSGRSNEQYF
>TRBJ2-1|NA|TRBV5-4|TRBD2
TGTGCCAGCAAAGGAGCGGGAGGGCGGGATGAGCAGTTCTTC
CASKGAGGRDEQFF
>TRBJ2-4|NA|TRBV7-2|NA
TGTGCCAGCAGCTTGGGACTAGCCAAAAACATTCAGTACTTC
CASSLGLAKNIQYF
>TRBJ1-5|NA|TRBV4-1|TRBD1
TGCGCCAGCAGCCAAGAGGACAGGGTTGGTCAGCCCCAGCATTTT
CASSQEDRVGQPQHF
>TRBJ2-2|NA|TRBV23-1|NA
TGCGCCAGCAGTTCACTGCCGAACACCGGGGAGCTGTTTTTT
CASSSLPNTGELFF
>TRBJ2-2|once|TRBV5-5|NA
TGTGCCAGCAGCCCGCCCGGGACCGGGGAGCTGTTTTTT
CASSPPGTGELFF
>TRBJ1-5|once|TRBV11-1|NA
TGTGCCAGCAGCTTAGCTAAAGATCAGCCCCAGCATTTT
CASSLAKDQPQHF
>TRBJ1-3|NA|TRBV5-4|NA
TGTGCCAGCAGCCCCTGGCCCGCGGGGAGGGTAGGCACCATATATTTT
CASSPWPAGRVGTIYF
>TRBJ2-2|NA|TRBV19|TRBD2
TGTGCCAGTATCGGGCTAGCGGGAATGCTGGGGGAGCTGTTTTTT
CASIGLAGMLGELFF
>TRBJ1-5|once|TRBV7-2|NA
TGTGCCAGCGGATGGACTGAGGGACAGCCCCAGCATTTT
CASGWTEGQPQHF
>TRBJ2-2|NA|TRBV29-1|TRBD2
TGCAGCGTTGAAGGACTAGCAGCGAACACCGGGGAGCTGTTTTTT
CSVEGLAANTGELFF
>TRBJ1-1|NA|TRBV19|TRBD1
TGTGCCAGTAGTCCGGGACAGGCATGGACTGAAGCTTTCTTT
CASSPGQAWTEAFF
>TRBJ2-7|NA|TRBV5-1|TRBD2
TGCGCCAGCAGCCCAAGGACTAGCGGGTCCTACGAGCAGTACTTC
CASSPRTSGSYEQYF
>TRBJ2-3|NA|TRBV5-4|TRBD1
TGTGCCAGCAGTCATCCGGGACAGGGCGCAGATACGCAGTATTTT
CASSHPGQGADTQYF
>TRBJ1-3|once|TRBV5-5|NA
TGTGCCAGCAGCTTGTTCGATGGGGTGTCGGGAAACACCATATATTTT
CASSLFDGVSGNTIYF
>TRBJ1-1|NA|TRBV30|TRBD1
TGTGCCTGCAGGGGGGACACTGAAGCTTTCTTT
CACRGDTEAFF
>TRBJ1-2|NA|TRBV9|TRBD1
TGTGCCAGCAGCACCGGGACAGGGGATTCTTATGGCTACACCTTC
CASSTGTGDSYGYTF
>TRBJ2-3|once|TRBV7-9|TRBD2
TGTGCCAGCAGCTTAGGGCTAGCGGGAGGCACAGATACGCAGTATTTT
CASSLGLAGGTDTQYF
>TRBJ2-7|NA|TRBV6-1|NA
TGTGCCAGCAGTGAATTCCCCTCCGGGGCAGGGGACCACGAGCAGTACTTC
CASSEFPSGAGDHEQYF
>TRBJ1-2|few|TRBV15|NA
TGTGCCACCAGCAGAGACAGGGCTGGTGGCTACACCTTC
CATSRDRAGGYTF
>TRBJ1-1|NA|TRBV28|NA
TGTGCCAGCAGGACCCTCGGGACGGGGAACTTAGGAGCTTTCTTT
CASRTLGTGNLGAFF
>TRBJ2-3|NA|TRBV9|NA
TGTGCCAGCAGCGCCCTCCCCGAATCGACAGATACGCAGTATTTT
CASSALPESTDTQYF
>TRBJ2-1|NA|TRBV7-8|NA
TGTGCCAGCAGCTTAAAAAGGACTCACAATGAGCAGTTCTTC
CASSLKRTHNEQFF